Listed here is a single T cell receptor beta chain. This sample is drawn from a study of blood T cell repertoires in COVID-19. Methods used by the authors: The authors estimated nucleated cell counts from reference gene primer amplification. Sequencing used immunoSEQ multiplex PCR; TCRdb keeps in-frame clones, though not all of them. The DNA gave D and trimming, while V, J and clone size come from that table. This sample has about 65,000 clones, with about 94% found just once. Germline lookup yields CDR1 MDHEN and CDR2 SYDVKM. V shed 6 bases and J 3 bases; nucleotides not matched to a gene: 15. CDR3 size: 18 residues.

This TCR was recovered from a man between 65 and 85 years old with active COVID-19. The chain combines TRBV28 with TRBJ1-3; 9 bases match TRBD1. Source material: peripheral blood. CDR3 bases: TGTGCCAGCAGGTCGACAGGGGGAGGGACACGATTTGGAAACACCATATATTTT. Translated: CASRSTGGGTRFGNTIYF.